These 2 T cell receptor beta chains were sequenced from one sample in a study of blood T cells in healthy people across ages. Together with a sample-barcoded 5' primer, a J-beta primer mix was included in a second PCR lasting about 6 to 11 cycles. MiXCR, applied by TCRdb to the 5' RACE reads, yields one record per CDR3 protein. This table has roughly 700,000 distinct CDR3 sequences, approximately 50% appearing once. Specimen: blood. The receptors stem from a woman aged 60-70 years in good health.

V usage is TRBV5-5 and J usage is TRBJ1-2; D is possibly TRBD1 (6 bases). CDR1 and CDR2 (germline): SGHKS, YYEKEE (reference sequence). The length of the CDR3 is 15 residues. Deletions cut 5 bases from V and 0 bases from J, with 14 bases between. CDR3 amino acids: CASSLTGTANYGYTF. The CDR3 bases are TGTGCCAGCAGTTTGACAGGCACCGCTAACTATGGCTACACCTTC.

The rearrangement links TRBV6-1 to TRBJ2-3; TRBD2 matches at 9 bases. V shed 8 bases, J shed 9 bases, and the junction held 9 bases outside the gene matches. The CDR3 extends over 13 amino acids. Germline-derived CDR1 and CDR2 are MNHNS and SASEGT. The CDR3 DNA sequence: TGTGCCAGCGCTAGCGGGATAATGGGCACGCAGTATTTT. It specifies CASASGIMGTQYF.